Included here is one TCR beta chain sequence, with context. It has no known antigen specificity. Per-base qualities were not stored, and no clone one base away is much larger. CDR1 is given as KGHSH and CDR2 as LQKENI, both from the germline V gene. V loses 6 bases, J loses 1 base, and the germline ends lie 15 bases apart. The CDR3 goes from the cysteine to the phenylalanine over 15 residues. Only the CDR3 DNA stays, 45 bases, in frame from base 1. These data come from a study of a mutant IDH1 vaccine in newly diagnosed glioma (dated by TCRdb to the early 2020s). Context from the whole study: Vaccination started 4-6 weeks after radiotherapy alone, or was given together with temozolomide cycles in the groups whose treatment included chemotherapy. Of the approximately 30 treated patients, approximately 60% were male and 37.5% were female, and the mean age was around 40 years. Before enrollment, most patients had been given radiochemotherapy with temozolomide as standard therapy, while the rest had received either radiotherapy alone or temozolomide alone. The week-35 safety follow-up was designated visit V12, and the week-47 end of study was designated visit V13. Six visits were used for peripheral blood collection: V03 (baseline), V05, V07, V10, V12 and V13. Longitudinal TCRB deep sequencing was performed for roughly 24 treated patients wherever samples were available for exploratory analyses. The investigation overall reported the following: Availability determined which PBMC samples were chosen for TCRB deep sequencing. Changes in the top peripheral T cell clonotypes picked up by TCRB sequencing did not appear to be linked to pseudoprogression. Immune responses induced by the vaccine were seen in more than 85% of patients across multiple MHC alleles. The authors stated that sample limitations prevented analyses of patient blood samples from being reproduced.

The meaning of the sample's time point label: week 35, safety follow-up. A 20-mer mutant IDH1 peptide at 300 micrograms in Montanide made up each vaccine dose, which was injected subcutaneously together with topical imiquimod. Eight vaccinations were administered to patients in weeks 1, 3, 5, 7, 11, 15, 19 and 23, corresponding to visits V03 through V10. All donors had newly diagnosed IDH1-mutant astrocytomas of WHO grade 3 or 4 that showed loss of nuclear ATRX. The samples were drawn from NOA16, a multicentre, single-arm, open-label phase I trial in Germany that tested a mutant IDH1 peptide vaccine in humans for the first time. The DNeasy Blood and Tissue Kit was used to extract genomic DNA from EDTA blood for TCRB sequencing. The protocol used for the library was the immunoSEQ multiplex PCR assay. Rearranged TCR beta chain sequences were amplified using the hsTCRB Kit according to the manufacturer's protocol. TCRB libraries were sequenced on an Illumina MiSeq. Turning to the authors' computational methods: The proprietary platform of the kit vendor was used for demultiplexing, trimming and gene mapping. This is the immuneACCESS table as TCRdb keeps it, with only in-frame sequences that have V and J called. A part of the clones is gone; compared with another copy, unresolved V genes explain less than half, and the rest is unexplained. V and J calls and clone size are copied from that table; D and trimming were computed from the DNA. Recorded for this sample are 30,000 to 40,000 clones; 80% to 85% of them occurred a single time. Approximately 7.1% of the sample is held by the ten biggest clonotypes.

The V gene is TRBV18 and the J gene is TRBJ2-5, and the D gene may be TRBD1, 6 bases matching. This TCR came from a young woman with glioma. This sample comprised PBMCs, obtained from a glioma patient whose treatment included an IDH1 peptide vaccine. The nucleotides are TGTGCCAGCTCCCAACTCCGGACAGTCCAAGAGACCCAGTACTTC. Translation gives CASSQLRTVQETQYF.